Listed here are 9 T cell receptor beta chains from one sample, sequenced in a study of shared clonotypes between healthy human individuals. Profiled with immunoSEQ multiplex PCR; TCRdb holds only in-frame clones, not every one. The data show 2.3 million or so clones, more than 80% seen once. Sequencing was carried out using naive CD4+ T cells from PBMCs. Sample subset: CD45RA+ positively selected. Every receptor here comes from a man aged 18-30 years in good health. Some clones in this sample may be carry-over from other donors' samples.

Turning to this clone: Other DNA sequences in this sample translate to the same CDR3. The chain is built from TRBV29-1 and TRBJ2-4; D gene uncertain. This CDR3 has 13 amino acids. CDR1 is SQVTM, CDR2 ANQGSEA, per germline. Trimming took off 4 bases at V and 0 bases at J, with 7 bases between the two ends. This CDR3 is CSVGLLAKNIQYF. In DNA, the CDR3 is TGCAGCGTTGGGTTACTAGCCAAAAACATTCAGTACTTC.

The chain couples TRBV19 to TRBJ2-5; D possibly corresponds to TRBD1 (6 bases). The CDR3 totals 14 residues. Looked up from germline, CDR1 is LNHDA and CDR2 is SQIVND (reference sequence). The ends were cut back, 2 bases at V and 5 bases at J, with 12 bases in the middle. The CDR3 DNA reads TGTGCCAGTAGTATACGCAGGGGCGGGGAGACCCAGTACTTC. Its protein product is CASSIRRGGETQYF.

The chain joins TRBV7-9 to TRBJ2-5, with D possibly being TRBD1 (5 bases). Germline CDR1 is SEHNR and CDR2 is FQNEAQ (reference sequence). The V and J ends lost 5 bases and 1 base respectively, with 11 bases between them. The CDR3 extends over 14 amino acids. CDR3 sequence reads: CASSDRVRQETQYF. As DNA, the CDR3 is TGTGCCAGCAGCGACAGAGTTCGCCAAGAGACCCAGTACTTC.

The rearrangement uses TRBV6-1 and TRBJ1-2; D is perhaps TRBD1 (6 bases). Germline loops: CDR1 MNHNS, CDR2 SASEGT. The CDR3 has 13 residues. The ends were cut back, 5 bases at V and 7 bases at J, with 14 bases in the middle. The CDR3 reads CASSWTVAGGYTF. Written as DNA, the CDR3 is TGTGCCAGCAGTTGGACAGTCGCCGGTGGCTACACCTTC.

The chain recombines TRBV7-2 with TRBJ2-1; 15 bases are a match to TRBD2. The germline CDR1 and CDR2 sequences are SGHTA and FQGNSA. J was trimmed by 2 bases and V by 5 bases; bases with no gene match: 7. The CDR3 is 18 residues long. In nucleotides, the CDR3 is TGTGCCAGCAGCGCCGGGACTAGCGGGAGGTCCCCCTACAATGAGCAGTTCTTC. The encoded protein is CASSAGTSGRSPYNEQFF.

A few counts support this clone. The chain employs TRBV19 and TRBJ1-2; 8 bases align to TRBD1. Germline V gives CDR1 LNHDA, CDR2 SQIVND (reference sequence). V lost 9 bases to trimming and J lost 8 bases; unmatched junction nucleotides: 11. There are 13 residues in the CDR3. CDR3 region: CASRPGGEYGYTF. CDR3 DNA: TGTGCCAGCCGGCCAGGGGGCGAATACGGCTACACCTTC.

The chain recombines TRBV4-3 with TRBJ1-2, with 10 bases aligning to TRBD1. This CDR3 is 16 amino acids long. Germline lookup yields CDR1 LGHNA and CDR2 YSLEER. J was trimmed by 5 bases and V by 4 bases; bases with no gene match: 10. CDR3 bases: TGCGCCAGCAGCCGGACTACCGGACAGGGGGGGTATGGCTACACCTTC. Translation: CASSRTTGQGGYGYTF.

The chain joins TRBV18 to TRBJ2-1; D could derive from TRBD1 or TRBD2 (7 bases each). The germline gives CDR1 KGHSH, CDR2 LQKENI. Trimming removed 2 bases from V and 7 bases from J, with 15 bases in between. The CDR3 has 15 residues. The CDR3: CASSPGAGGENEQFF. CDR3 sequence (DNA): TGTGCCAGCTCACCAGGGGCAGGGGGGGAGAATGAGCAGTTCTTC.

This sequence joins TRBV19 and TRBJ2-1; D might be TRBD2 (5 bases). The CDR3 has 15 amino acids. Germline lookup yields CDR1 LNHDA and CDR2 SQIVND (reference sequence). Deletions cut 7 bases from V and 0 bases from J, with 13 bases between. This CDR3 reads CASTLRGLSYNEQFF. In DNA, the CDR3 is TGTGCCAGTACACTGCGCGGGCTCTCCTACAATGAGCAGTTCTTC.